The source of this TCR beta chain is a study of blood T cell repertoires in COVID-19. Study summary: The cDNA or gDNA used as material had been derived from T cells, B-cell-depleted T cells, or PBMCs.

Germline V gives CDR1 MNHEY, CDR2 SMNVEV (reference sequence). V lost 6 bases to trimming and J lost 7 bases, with 16 bases between them. This CDR3 is built from 14 residues. As handled by the study authors: Amplified reference gene primers provided the basis for estimating nucleated cell counts. Generated by immunoSEQ multiplex PCR, the TCRdb table keeps only in-frame clones and is missing some. V, J and clone size reflect that table, while D and trimming were determined from the DNA. The sample holds approximately 250,000 clones, around 88% seen once. What was sequenced was PBMCs or T cells enriched from blood (not recorded which). The rearrangement uses TRBV27 and TRBJ2-1; tentatively, D is TRBD2 (6 bases). The receptor was derived from a woman between 40 and 55 years old with acute COVID-19. The CDR3, as DNA: TGTGCCAGCAGCCGCCCTACTAGCCGAAATGAGCAGTTCTTC. This sequence encodes CASSRPTSRNEQFF.